Listed below are T cell receptor beta chains from one sample, sequenced in a study of OX40 agonist ivuxolimab in advanced cancers. Measured with immunoSEQ multiplex PCR; TCRdb has only the in-frame clones, and not every one. The data show almost 65,000 clones, 75% to 85% seen once. The sample consisted of CD4+ or CD8+ T cells sorted from blood, taken in a trial of the OX40 agonist ivuxolimab. All receptors come from an adult with an advanced solid tumor such as melanoma, head and neck, liver or kidney cancer. The CDR3 runs from the conserved cysteine through the conserved F or W. Each record gives: V gene, J gene, CDR3 length, CDR3 protein.

>TRBV6-6|TRBJ1-1|14
CASSYSAQNTEAFF
>TRBV29-1|TRBJ1-1|15
CSVAAGWGMNTEAFF
>TRBV6-5|TRBJ2-4|16
CASSYRDPELRNIQYF
>TRBV25-1|TRBJ2-2|13
CASRTSNTGELFF
>TRBV7-9|TRBJ2-1|16
CASSPPRGRGYNEQFF
>TRBV11-3|TRBJ2-3|13
CASSLTSSDTQYF
>TRBV9|TRBJ1-1|16
CASSVDLGQPNTEAFF
>TRBV5-4|TRBJ2-1|15
CASSLSGIYYNEQFF
>TRBV27|TRBJ1-1|16
CASSPQTGFENTEAFF
>TRBV7-3|TRBJ2-1|13
CASSLTLYNEQFF
>TRBV6-1|TRBJ2-4|13
CASTRAGEDIQYF
>TRBV27|TRBJ2-1|13
CASSEGTLNEQFF
>TRBV7-9|TRBJ1-1|10
CATGVAEAFF
>TRBV6-1|TRBJ1-5|14
CASRTPGSNQPQHF
>TRBV6-5|TRBJ2-7|14
CASNPPYVPHEQYF
>TRBV5-1|TRBJ2-7|13
CASSPSGFYEQYF
>TRBV5-1|TRBJ2-7|17
CASSSGQGITSPYEQYF
>TRBV7-6|TRBJ2-2|14
CASSLAPNTGELFF
>TRBV5-6|TRBJ1-1|14
CASSLVGRNTEAFF
>TRBV6-5|TRBJ2-3|15
CASSYGGRGGDTQYF
>TRBV2|TRBJ2-5|15
CASSEGLAGQETQYF
>TRBV5-1|TRBJ2-5|15
CASSRTSGGLETQYF
>TRBV18|TRBJ2-7|14
CASSPVNSPYEQYF
>TRBV29-1|TRBJ2-2|11
CSVARTGELFF
>TRBV5-1|TRBJ2-1|16
CASSLGGPTGHNEQFF
>TRBV7-9|TRBJ1-5|18
CASSLVRITVYSNQPQHF
>TRBV5-6|TRBJ1-2|12
CASSLDRGAYTF
>TRBV6-5|TRBJ1-2|14
CASSYSRINYGYTF
>TRBV19|TRBJ1-5|15
CASSIGRGTNQPQHF
>TRBV2|TRBJ2-2|13
CASRDRGLGELFF
>TRBV19|TRBJ2-2|15
CATKEGRVYTGELFF
>TRBV11-2|TRBJ1-6|15
CASSQGLHYNSPLHF
>TRBV6-4|TRBJ2-5|13
CASRTGAQETQYF
>TRBV5-1|TRBJ2-7|14
CASSLRTGADEQYF
>TRBV5-6|TRBJ1-1|17
CASSQLTAPGGNTEAFF
>TRBV2|TRBJ2-6|10
CASGGNVLTF
>TRBV7-9|TRBJ2-1|16
CASSDRTGGTWDEQFF
>TRBV27|TRBJ1-1|13
CASSSSGQGLAFF
>TRBV11-2|TRBJ2-3|16
CASSPTAGGPSDTQYF
>TRBV7-9|TRBJ2-7|13
CASSLALLYEQYF
>TRBV19|TRBJ1-1|16
CASRPMEGAGSTEAFF
>TRBV7-6|TRBJ2-2|15
CASSSGTGNTGELFF
>TRBV10-2|TRBJ1-1|13
CASTFARGTEAFF
>TRBV30|TRBJ1-4|14
CAWRAMSGVEKLFF
>TRBV9|TRBJ2-7|15
CASSVGTAVSGEQYF
>TRBV5-1|TRBJ2-5|13
CASSLDRTGAQYF
>TRBV5-1|TRBJ2-7|14
CASSPGTNSYEQYF
>TRBV7-6|TRBJ2-1|14
CASSLSGGFNEQFF
>TRBV7-8|TRBJ1-6|16
CASSLPSGQLNSPLHF
>TRBV7-8|TRBJ2-4|17
CASSVTRDHLAKNIQYF
>TRBV7-3|TRBJ1-2|13
CASSPDRRSGYTF
>TRBV6-5|TRBJ2-2|14
CASRGLVETGELFF
>TRBV6-5|TRBJ1-3|15
CASSLGPDSGNTIYF
>TRBV2|TRBJ2-3|13
CASSPLVPDTQYF
>TRBV10-1|TRBJ2-7|14
CASSESGRAYEQYF
>TRBV5-1|TRBJ2-5|15
CASSLTVMGQETQYF
>TRBV30|TRBJ1-5|13
CAWSRDSSRPQHF